Sequencing of this T cell receptor (beta chain) was carried out in a study of long-term antiretroviral therapy in people with HIV. They ran version v3.0 of the immunoSEQ assay at survey level. The assay was immunoSEQ multiplex PCR, and TCRdb's table has in-frame clones only and misses some. The top ten clones hold about 9% of a sample with 20,000 to 30,000 clones, roughly 87% of them seen once. The CDR3 spans 17 residues. Germline V gene lookup returns CDR1 GTSNPN and CDR2 SVGIG (reference sequence). V was cut by 4 bases and J by 2 bases, with 23 bases left in between. This sample comprised unsorted PBMCs, obtained 1.8 years before starting antiretroviral therapy. The chain carries TRBV30 and TRBJ1-1; D call uncertain. The receptor's source is a man over 45 with HIV. The CDR3 DNA sequence: TGTGCCTGGAAGAAGGAAGGCGCAGCGTCTAGAAACACTGAAGCTTTCTTT. It translates to CAWKKEGAASRNTEAFF.